The TCR beta chain described here comes from a study of graft-versus-host responses after intestinal transplantation. Overall study: Anti-thymocyte globulin served as induction for all recipients, who then took tacrolimus and steroids for about 3 years.

Comments on this clone: The antigen remains undetermined.

Per germline, CDR1 SGHNT and CDR2 YENEEA. The CDR3 loop spans 15 amino acids. V dropped 4 bases and J dropped 4 bases, with 14 bases sitting between them. Assay: immunoSEQ multiplex PCR; the TCRdb copy retains only in-frame clones and omits some. The profile shows roughly 98,000 clones, roughly 93% of them singletons. Overall study findings and caveats: GvH clonotypes were identified within recipient marrow, with a subset emerging first in ileum or blood. Graft-versus-host to host-versus-graft clonal ratios in allografts were high in patients with graft-donor T cell macrochimerism.

The clonotype comes from a human donor who was the organ donor for an intestinal transplant. The V call is TRBV11-3, the J call TRBJ1-3; no firm D call. The source was unstimulated CD8+ T cells sorted from spleen or lymph node cells, collected before transplant. The CDR3 nucleotides are TGTGCCAGCAGCTGGCGCCGAGGCTCCGGAAACACCATATATTTT. This sequence encodes CASSWRRGSGNTIYF.